The sequence of this TCR beta chain was determined in a study of CD8 T cells in ankylosing spondylitis. This clonotype was detected only a few times. By quantitative 5'-RACE with molecular barcodes, the TCR beta libraries were made. TCRdb reprocessed the 5' RACE reads with MiXCR, giving one entry per CDR3 protein. The sample includes hundreds of thousands of distinct CDR3 sequences, around 9.1% of them seen just once. V dropped 7 bases and J dropped 9; count of bases not matched to a gene: 7. Looked up from germline, CDR1 is WSHSY and CDR2 is SAAADI. The CDR3 runs to 12 residues. Sample: blood, either unsorted or a sorted T cell fraction (not recorded which). This receptor was identified in a male donor with ankylosing spondylitis or in good health (not recorded which). The chain is built from TRBV10-2 and TRBJ2-7; the match to TRBD1 covers 9 bases. The CDR3 protein is CASTRDRDGQYF. The CDR3 bases are TGCGCCAGCACCAGGGACAGGGATGGGCAGTACTTC.